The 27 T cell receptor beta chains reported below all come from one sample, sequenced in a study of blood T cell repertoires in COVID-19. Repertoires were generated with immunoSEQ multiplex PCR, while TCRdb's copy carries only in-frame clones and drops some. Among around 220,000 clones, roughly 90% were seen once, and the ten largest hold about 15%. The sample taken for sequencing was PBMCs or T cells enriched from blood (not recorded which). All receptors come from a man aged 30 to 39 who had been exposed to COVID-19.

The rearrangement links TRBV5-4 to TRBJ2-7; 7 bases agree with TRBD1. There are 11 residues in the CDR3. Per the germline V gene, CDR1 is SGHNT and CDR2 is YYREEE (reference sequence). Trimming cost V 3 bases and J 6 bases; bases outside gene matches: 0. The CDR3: CASSSGGEQYF. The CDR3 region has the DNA TGTGCCAGCAGCTCAGGGGGCGAGCAGTACTTC.

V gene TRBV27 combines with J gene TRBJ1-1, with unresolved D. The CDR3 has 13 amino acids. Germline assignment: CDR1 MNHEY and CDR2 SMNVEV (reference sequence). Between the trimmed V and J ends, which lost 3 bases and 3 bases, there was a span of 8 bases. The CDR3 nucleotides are TGTGCCAGCAGTTTGTCACGGGACACTGAAGCTTTCTTT. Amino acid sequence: CASSLSRDTEAFF.

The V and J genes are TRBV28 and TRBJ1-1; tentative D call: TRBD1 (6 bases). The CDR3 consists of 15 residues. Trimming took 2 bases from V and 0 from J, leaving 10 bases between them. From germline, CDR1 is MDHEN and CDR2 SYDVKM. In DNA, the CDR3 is TGTGCCAGCAGTTTAGTGCAGGGGATGAACACTGAAGCTTTCTTT. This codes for CASSLVQGMNTEAFF.

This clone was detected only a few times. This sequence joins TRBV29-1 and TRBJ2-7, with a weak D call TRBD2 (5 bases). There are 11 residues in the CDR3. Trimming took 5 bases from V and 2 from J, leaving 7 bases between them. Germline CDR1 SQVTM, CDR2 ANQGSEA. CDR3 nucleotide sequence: TGCAGCGTTCTAGCAACCTACGAGCAGTACTTC. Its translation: CSVLATYEQYF.

The CDR3 DNA reads TGCGCCAGCAGCCAAGTCTGGGGGGGGTCCTACGCTGCGGAGCAGTTCTTC. Translated: CASSQVWGGSYAAEQFF. The rearrangement uses TRBV4-1 and TRBJ2-1, with TRBD2 matching over 7 bases. The CDR3 is 17 amino acids. Trimming at V came to 1 base and at J to 10 bases, leaving 16 bases not matched to a gene. The V gene's germline CDR1 is MGHRA and CDR2 YSYEKL.

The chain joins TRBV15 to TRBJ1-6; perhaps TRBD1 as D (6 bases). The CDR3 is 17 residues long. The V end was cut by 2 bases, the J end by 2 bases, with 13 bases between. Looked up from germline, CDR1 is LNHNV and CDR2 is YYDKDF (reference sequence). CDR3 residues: CATSRNRRGAYNSPLHF. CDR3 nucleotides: TGTGCCACCAGCAGAAACCGCAGGGGCGCCTATAATTCACCCCTCCACTTT.

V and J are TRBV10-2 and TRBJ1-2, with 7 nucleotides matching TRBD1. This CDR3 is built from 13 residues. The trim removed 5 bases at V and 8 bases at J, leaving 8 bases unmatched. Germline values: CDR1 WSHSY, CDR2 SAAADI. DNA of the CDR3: TGCGCCAGCAGTCCAACAGGGGAGAGAGGCTACACCTTC. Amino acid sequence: CASSPTGERGYTF.

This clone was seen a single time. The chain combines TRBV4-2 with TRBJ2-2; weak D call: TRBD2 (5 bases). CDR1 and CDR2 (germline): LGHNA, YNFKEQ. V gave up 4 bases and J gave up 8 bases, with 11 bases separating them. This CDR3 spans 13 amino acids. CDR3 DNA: TGTGCCAGCAGCCCGACCCTAGCTGGGGAGCTGTTTTTT. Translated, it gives CASSPTLAGELFF.

CDR3 in DNA: TGTGCCAGCAGTGAAGGAGGTCTAGCAGTTGAGACCCAGTACTTC. Residues: CASSEGGLAVETQYF. The genes are TRBV2 and TRBJ2-5; D perhaps matches TRBD2 (5 bases). The CDR3 extends over 15 amino acids. CDR1 and CDR2 from the germline V gene are SNHLY and FYNNEI. V was pared by 1 base and J by 5 bases, with 14 bases between.

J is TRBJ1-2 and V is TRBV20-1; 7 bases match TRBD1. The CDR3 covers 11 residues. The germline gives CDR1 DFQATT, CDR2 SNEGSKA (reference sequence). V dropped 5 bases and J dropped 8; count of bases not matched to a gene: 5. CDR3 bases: TGCAGTGCTGAAAGGGACAGAGGCTACACCTTC. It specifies CSAERDRGYTF.

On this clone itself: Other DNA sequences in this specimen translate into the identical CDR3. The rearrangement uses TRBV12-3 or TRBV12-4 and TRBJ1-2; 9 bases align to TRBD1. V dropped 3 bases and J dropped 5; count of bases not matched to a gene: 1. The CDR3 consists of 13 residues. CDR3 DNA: TGTGCCAGCAGTTTGGGACAGGGATATGGCTACACCTTC. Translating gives CASSLGQGYGYTF.

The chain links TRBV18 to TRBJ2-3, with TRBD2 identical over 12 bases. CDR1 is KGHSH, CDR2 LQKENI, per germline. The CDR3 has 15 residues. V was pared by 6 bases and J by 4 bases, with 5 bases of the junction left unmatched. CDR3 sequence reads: CASSRTSGGSDTQYF. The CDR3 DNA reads TGTGCCAGCTCCCGAACTAGCGGGGGGTCAGATACGCAGTATTTT.

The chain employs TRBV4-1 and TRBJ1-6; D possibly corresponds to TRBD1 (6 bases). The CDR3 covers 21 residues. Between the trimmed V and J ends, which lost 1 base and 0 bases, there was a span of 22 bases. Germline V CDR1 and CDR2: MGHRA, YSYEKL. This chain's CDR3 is CASSQATLWGGPVSYNSPLHF. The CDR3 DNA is TGCGCCAGCAGCCAAGCCACCCTTTGGGGGGGCCCTGTCTCCTATAATTCACCCCTCCACTTT.

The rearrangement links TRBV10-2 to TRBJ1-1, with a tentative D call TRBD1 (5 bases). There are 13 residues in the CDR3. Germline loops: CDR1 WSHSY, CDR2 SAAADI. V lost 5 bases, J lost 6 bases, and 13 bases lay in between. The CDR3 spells CASSTPGSPEAFF. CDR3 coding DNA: TGCGCCAGCAGTACACCAGGGTCTCCTGAAGCTTTCTTT.

The CDR3 DNA follows: TGCGCCAGCAGCCCAACCCTTGGGGACAGTTCCAATGAGCAGTTCTTC. Translated: CASSPTLGDSSNEQFF. This sequence joins TRBV5-1 and TRBJ2-1, with TRBD1 matching over 7 bases. The ends lost 4 bases at V and 6 bases at J; junction bases unmatched: 13. The germline V gene encodes CDR1 SGHRS and CDR2 YFSETQ. CDR3 length equals 16 residues.

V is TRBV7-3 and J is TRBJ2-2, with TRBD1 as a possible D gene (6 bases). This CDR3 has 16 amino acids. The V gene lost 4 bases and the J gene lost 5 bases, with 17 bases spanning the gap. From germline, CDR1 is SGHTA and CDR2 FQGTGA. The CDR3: CASSSGTPRRTGELFF. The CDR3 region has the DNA TGTGCCAGCAGCTCCGGGACACCCAGGAGAACCGGGGAGCTGTTTTTT. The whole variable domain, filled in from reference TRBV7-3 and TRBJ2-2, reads GAGVSQTPSNKVTEKGKYVELRCDPISGHTALYWYRQSLGQGPEFLIYFQGTGAADDSGLPNDRFFAVRPEGSVSTLKIQRTERGDSAVYLCASSSGTPRRTGELFFGEGSRLTVL.

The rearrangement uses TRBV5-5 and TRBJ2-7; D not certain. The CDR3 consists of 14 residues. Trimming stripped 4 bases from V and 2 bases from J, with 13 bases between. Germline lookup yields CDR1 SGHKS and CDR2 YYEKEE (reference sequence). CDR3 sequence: CASSHATPPYEQYF. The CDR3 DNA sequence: TGTGCCAGCAGCCATGCGACACCCCCCTACGAGCAGTACTTC.

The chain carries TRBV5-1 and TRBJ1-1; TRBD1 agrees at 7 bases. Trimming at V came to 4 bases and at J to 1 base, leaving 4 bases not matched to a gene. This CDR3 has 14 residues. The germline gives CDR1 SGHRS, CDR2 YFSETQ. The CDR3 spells CASSRTGANTEAFF. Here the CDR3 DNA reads TGCGCCAGCAGCCGTACAGGGGCGAACACTGAAGCTTTCTTT.

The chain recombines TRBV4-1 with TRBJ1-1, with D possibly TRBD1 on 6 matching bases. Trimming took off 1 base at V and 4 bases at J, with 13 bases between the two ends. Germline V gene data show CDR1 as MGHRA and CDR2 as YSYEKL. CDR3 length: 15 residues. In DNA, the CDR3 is TGCGCCAGCAGCCAAGTGGGGATAGGGGGCACTGAAGCTTTCTTT. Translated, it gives CASSQVGIGGTEAFF.

In DNA, the CDR3 is TGTGCCAGCGGGGGAGGGACAGGGTCAGGAAACACCATATATTTT. Translation: CASGGGTGSGNTIYF. The V and J genes are TRBV6-5 and TRBJ1-3; 9 bases line up with TRBD1. Per germline, CDR1 MNHEY and CDR2 SVGAGI. The CDR3 totals 15 residues. Trimming cost V 8 bases and J 4 bases; bases outside gene matches: 9.

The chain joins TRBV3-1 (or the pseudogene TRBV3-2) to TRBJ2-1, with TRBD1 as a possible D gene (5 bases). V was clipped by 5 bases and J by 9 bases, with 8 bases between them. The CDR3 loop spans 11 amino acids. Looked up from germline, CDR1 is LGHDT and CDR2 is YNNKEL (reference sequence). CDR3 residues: CASSLDSEQFF. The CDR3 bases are TGTGCCAGCAGCTTAGACAGTGAGCAGTTCTTC.

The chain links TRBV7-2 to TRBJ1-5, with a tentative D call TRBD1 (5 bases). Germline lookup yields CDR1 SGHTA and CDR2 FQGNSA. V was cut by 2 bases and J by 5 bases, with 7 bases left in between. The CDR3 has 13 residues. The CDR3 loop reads CASSLWGDQPQHF. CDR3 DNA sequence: TGTGCCAGCAGCTTATGGGGGGATCAGCCCCAGCATTTT.

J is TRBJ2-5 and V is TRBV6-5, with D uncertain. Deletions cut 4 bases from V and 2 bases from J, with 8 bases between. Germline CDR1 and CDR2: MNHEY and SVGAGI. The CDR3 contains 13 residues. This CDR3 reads CASSSYRQETQYF. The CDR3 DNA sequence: TGTGCCAGCAGTTCTTACAGACAAGAGACCCAGTACTTC.

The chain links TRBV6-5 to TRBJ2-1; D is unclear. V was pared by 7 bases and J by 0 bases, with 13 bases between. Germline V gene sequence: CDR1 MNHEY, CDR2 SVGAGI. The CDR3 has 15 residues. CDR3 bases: TGTGCCAGCACTACGACTCTCAGCTCCTACAATGAGCAGTTCTTC. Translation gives CASTTTLSSYNEQFF.

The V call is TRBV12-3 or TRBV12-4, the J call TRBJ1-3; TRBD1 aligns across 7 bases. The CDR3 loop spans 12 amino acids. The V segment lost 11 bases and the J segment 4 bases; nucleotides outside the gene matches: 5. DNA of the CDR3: TGTGCCCAGGGGGGCTTCGGAAACACCATATATTTT. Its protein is CAQGGFGNTIYF.

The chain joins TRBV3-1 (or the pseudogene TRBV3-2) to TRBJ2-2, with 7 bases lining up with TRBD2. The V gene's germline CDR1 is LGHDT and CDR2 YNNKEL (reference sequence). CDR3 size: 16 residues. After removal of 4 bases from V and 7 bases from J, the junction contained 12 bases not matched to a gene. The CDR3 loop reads CASSPLLAVQFGELFF. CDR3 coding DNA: TGTGCCAGCAGCCCCCTCCTAGCGGTTCAGTTCGGGGAGCTGTTTTTT.

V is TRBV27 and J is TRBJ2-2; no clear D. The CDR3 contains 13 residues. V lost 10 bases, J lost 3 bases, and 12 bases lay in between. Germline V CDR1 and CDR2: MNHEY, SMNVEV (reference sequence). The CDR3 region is CATSGLYTGELFF. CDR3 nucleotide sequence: TGTGCCACCTCGGGTCTATACACCGGGGAGCTGTTTTTT.